The rows below give T cell receptor beta chains drawn from one sample of a study of T cell responses to AZD1222 COVID-19 vaccine. The protocol was immunoSEQ multiplex PCR, while the TCRdb copy is restricted to in-frame clones and leaves out a portion. The sample has 130,000 or so clones, roughly 85% seen once. The source material was peripheral blood, sampled 28 days after the second dose of the MenACWY control vaccine. The origin of the receptors is an adult who received the MenACWY meningococcal vaccine as a control. The CDR3 runs from the conserved cysteine through the conserved F or W. The D gene is left open where the match is weak. Where a row states a size, it is once, few, many or the class of an expanded clone; other rows omit it.

j_call clone_size v_call d_call cdr3_aa cdr3_nt
TRBJ1-2 . TRBV5-1 TRBD1 CASSLDREPSYGYTF TGCGCCAGCAGCCTAGACAGGGAACCCTCCTATGGCTACACCTTC
TRBJ2-2 . TRBV5-4 . CASSWNEGGPNTGELFF TGTGCCAGCAGCTGGAATGAAGGGGGGCCGAACACCGGGGAGCTGTTTTTT
TRBJ1-2 . TRBV24-1 TRBD1 CATSVHDRDYGYTF TGTGCCACCAGTGTGCACGACAGGGACTATGGCTACACCTTC
TRBJ2-3 . TRBV5-1 . CASSLDFTGPIRTDTQYF TGCGCCAGCAGCTTGGATTTTACAGGGCCGATCCGCACAGATACGCAGTATTTT
TRBJ2-5 . TRBV12-3/TRBV12-4 TRBD2 CASMVSGGETQYF TGTGCCAGCATGGTTAGCGGGGGTGAGACCCAGTACTTC
TRBJ1-1 . TRBV27 . CASSPSALRLAFF TGTGCCAGCAGTCCCTCGGCCCTGAGATTAGCTTTCTTT
TRBJ1-4 . TRBV5-1 . CASSLRGTMGEKLFF TGCGCCAGCAGCTTGCGCGGGACAATGGGCGAAAAACTGTTTTTT
TRBJ2-2 few TRBV5-6 . CASSLGARPGELFF TGTGCCAGCAGCTTGGGGGCTAGACCCGGGGAGCTGTTTTTT
TRBJ2-1 few TRBV7-8 . CASSLGLGQFF TGTGCCAGCAGCCTGGGGTTGGGCCAGTTCTTC
TRBJ1-4 . TRBV6-2/TRBV6-3 . CASSYSGRSTNEKLFF TGTGCCAGCAGTTACTCAGGACGTTCGACTAATGAAAAACTGTTTTTT
TRBJ1-2 . TRBV4-1 . CASSQPRTLGRGYTF TGCGCCAGCAGCCAACCTAGGACCCTCGGGAGGGGCTACACCTTC